The sequence of this T cell receptor beta chain was determined in a study of control samples from healthy donors and cancer patients. Germline V gene lookup returns CDR1 SGHTA and CDR2 FQGNSA. This CDR3 contains 16 residues. V lost 3 bases and J lost 5; bases outside the gene matches: 9. Assay used: immunoSEQ multiplex PCR; TCRdb lists only in-frame clones, some missing. The data show 60,000 to 95,000 clones, with around 90% seen just once and 9.5% held by the top ten. This TCR was sampled from a woman aged 50 to 65 with colorectal cancer. The sample comprised PBMCs. The chain uses TRBV7-2 and TRBJ1-4, with 7 bases identical to TRBD1. The CDR3, as DNA: TGTGCCAGCAGCTTTAACGCGGCAGGGGGGAATGAAAAACTGTTTTTT. Amino acid sequence: CASSFNAAGGNEKLFF.